The 31 T cell receptor beta chains below all came from one sample that was sequenced in a study of blood T cell repertoires in COVID-19. Sequencing used immunoSEQ multiplex PCR; TCRdb keeps in-frame clones, though not all of them. The repertoire holds under 200,000 clones, with roughly 88% as singletons. Specimen: peripheral blood. Receptors were obtained from a man between 18 and 35 years old with acute or convalescent COVID-19.

V usage is TRBV7-9 and J usage is TRBJ2-1; 13 bases agree with TRBD2. CDR1 SEHNR and CDR2 FQNEAQ come from the germline V gene (reference sequence). Trimming at V came to 2 bases and at J to 10 bases, leaving 5 bases not matched to a gene. This CDR3 is built from 15 residues. Here the CDR3 reads CASSLYTSGGVEQFF. The CDR3 nucleotides are TGTGCCAGCAGCTTATATACTAGCGGGGGGGTCGAGCAGTTCTTC.

J is TRBJ2-7 and V is TRBV2; 7 nucleotides align to TRBD1. Germline V gene sequence: CDR1 SNHLY, CDR2 FYNNEI. The CDR3 length is 14 residues. With 7 bases clipped from V and 4 bases from J, the junction kept 10 bases outside the gene matches. The CDR3 nucleotides read TGTGCCAGCACCATAGGGGGCTTTGGGTACGAGCAGTACTTC. The encoded protein is CASTIGGFGYEQYF.

The chain links TRBV20-1 to TRBJ2-3; D remains ambiguous. Germline V gives CDR1 DFQATT, CDR2 SNEGSKA (reference sequence). V gave up 3 bases and J gave up 0 bases, with 7 bases separating them. The CDR3 has 13 residues. The CDR3 is CSASPGSTDTQYF. In DNA, the CDR3 is TGCAGTGCTAGTCCCGGGAGCACAGATACGCAGTATTTT.

The chain recombines TRBV7-7 with TRBJ1-6; TRBD1 matches 7 bases. CDR3 length: 14 amino acids. Germline CDR1 and CDR2: SSHAT and FNYEAQ (reference sequence). With V trimmed by 5 bases and J by 12 bases, 10 bases remained unmatched. CDR3 nucleotides: TGTGCCAGCAGCCAGGGGGTCCTAATCGGACCCCTCCACTTT. Translating gives CASSQGVLIGPLHF.

This chain joins TRBV19 and TRBJ1-1; 10 bases fit TRBD1. The CDR3 contains 16 residues. Germline loops: CDR1 LNHDA, CDR2 SQIVND (reference sequence). J gave up 5 bases and V 1 base, and 7 bases lay outside the gene matches. The CDR3 DNA follows: TGTGCCAGTAGTATAGGCGATGGACAGGGGGGGACTGAAGCTTTCTTT. The encoded protein is CASSIGDGQGGTEAFF.

This clone was recorded only once. J is TRBJ1-3 and V is TRBV24-1, with D possibly being TRBD1 (6 bases). The germline V gene encodes CDR1 KGHDR and CDR2 SFDVKD. V was trimmed by 3 bases and J by 1 base, leaving 12 bases between them. The CDR3 covers 16 residues. The CDR3 sequence is CATSDNGQNSGNTIYF. The CDR3 region has the DNA TGTGCCACCAGTGATAACGGACAGAATTCTGGAAACACCATATATTTT.

The chain combines TRBV5-1 with TRBJ2-2; 10 positions agree with TRBD1. This CDR3 has 18 residues. The J segment lost 0 bases and the V segment lost 4 bases, leaving 9 bases of the junction unmatched. CDR1 and CDR2 (germline): SGHRS, YFSETQ. CDR3 in DNA: TGCGCCAGCAGCCACTACCGGGACAGGGGTCCGAACACCGGGGAGCTGTTTTTT. It encodes CASSHYRDRGPNTGELFF.

The chain employs TRBV25-1 and TRBJ2-2, with 8 bases matching TRBD1. Germline values: CDR1 MGHDK, CDR2 SYGVNS. The CDR3 loop spans 16 amino acids. Trimming at V came to 1 base and at J to 3 bases, leaving 4 bases not matched to a gene. CDR3 region: CASSELEQGDTGELFF. DNA for the CDR3: TGTGCCAGCAGTGAATTGGAACAGGGGGACACCGGGGAGCTGTTTTTT.

This chain links TRBV5-6 with TRBJ1-1, with D unclear. CDR1 is SGHDT, CDR2 YYEEEE, per germline. The length of the CDR3 is 17 residues. Trimming removed 0 bases at V and 3 bases at J, with 18 bases between. CDR3 nucleotides: TGTGCCAGCAGCTTGGTTCTAGAGGCGTTTGCGGACACTGAAGCTTTCTTT. Amino acid sequence: CASSLVLEAFADTEAFF.

The rearrangement uses TRBV3-1 (or the pseudogene TRBV3-2) and TRBJ1-2; D possibly corresponds to TRBD1 (5 bases). The germline gives CDR1 LGHDT, CDR2 YNNKEL (reference sequence). V was pared by 6 bases and J by 4 bases, with 9 bases between. This CDR3 has 12 residues. DNA of the CDR3: TGTGCCAGCAGACTGGGGGGCTATGGCTACACCTTC. The encoded protein is CASRLGGYGYTF.

The CDR3 coding sequence is TGTGCCAGCAGCCCAGATAATCTTAACTATGGCTACACCTTC. It specifies CASSPDNLNYGYTF. The V gene is TRBV7-2, the J gene TRBJ1-2; no clear D. Trimming removed 5 bases from V and 1 base from J, with 11 bases in between. Looked up from germline, CDR1 is SGHTA and CDR2 is FQGNSA. This CDR3 spans 14 amino acids.

The V call is TRBV11-2, the J call TRBJ2-2, with a weak D call TRBD2 (6 bases). This CDR3 comprises 13 residues. CDR1 and CDR2 (germline): SGHAT, FQNNGV. V was trimmed by 5 bases and J by 3 bases, leaving 7 bases between them. CDR3 coding DNA: TGTGCCAGCAGCGGAGGGGACACCGGGGAGCTGTTTTTT. This encodes CASSGGDTGELFF.

The chain is built from TRBV4-1 and TRBJ1-5, with TRBD1 identical over 7 bases. The V gene end was trimmed by 3 bases and the J gene end by 0 bases; junction bases not matched to a gene: 8. Per the germline V gene, CDR1 is MGHRA and CDR2 is YSYEKL. The CDR3 has 17 amino acids. The CDR3 nucleotides read TGCGCCAGCAGCCACCCCCGGGACAGAGATAGCAATCAGCCCCAGCATTTT. As protein: CASSHPRDRDSNQPQHF.

The chain carries TRBV5-1 and TRBJ1-6; weak D call: TRBD1 (5 bases). The V end lost 0 bases, the J end lost 8 bases, and 12 bases lay between the germline ends. The CDR3 has 15 amino acids. In germline, CDR1 is SGHRS, CDR2 YFSETQ. CDR3 bases: TGCGCCAGCAGCTTGGTTGGGGGAGGGGATTCACCCCTCCACTTT. Amino acids: CASSLVGGGDSPLHF.

This chain uses TRBV5-1 with TRBJ2-2; possible D gene TRBD2, 5 bases. Germline CDR1 SGHRS, CDR2 YFSETQ. The CDR3 runs to 14 residues. The V end was cut by 5 bases, the J end by 2 bases, with 10 bases between. CDR3 coding DNA: TGCGCCAGCAGATCCGGGATTAACACCGGGGAGCTGTTTTTT. It specifies CASRSGINTGELFF.

The chain is built from TRBV4-1 and TRBJ1-2, with D hard to call. Trimming removed 0 bases from V and 8 bases from J, with 16 bases in between. CDR1 and CDR2 from the germline V gene are MGHRA and YSYEKL. The CDR3 runs 15 residues. The CDR3 sequence is CASSQEVGWLGGYTF. The CDR3 DNA reads as TGCGCCAGCAGCCAAGAGGTGGGCTGGCTTGGGGGCTACACCTTC.

In this sample, this clone turned up once. This sequence joins TRBV10-3 and TRBJ2-3; 7 bases match TRBD2. CDR3 length equals 16 residues. The ends lost 6 bases at V and 3 bases at J; junction bases unmatched: 12. Germline CDR1 and CDR2: ENHRY and SYGVKD. Here the CDR3 DNA reads TGTGCCATCAGCCCGGGGGGTGAACCGATAACAGATACGCAGTATTTT. Amino acids: CAISPGGEPITDTQYF.

The chain links TRBV12-3 or TRBV12-4 to TRBJ1-2; D is undetermined. V was pared by 7 bases and J by 6 bases, with 15 bases between. CDR3 length: 13 amino acids. CDR3 DNA: TGTGCCAGCAATAAGCGGACTCGGGATGGCTACACCTTC. This sequence encodes CASNKRTRDGYTF.

The rearrangement joins TRBV5-1 to TRBJ2-2; TRBD1 is a possible D gene (5 bases). The germline V gene encodes CDR1 SGHRS and CDR2 YFSETQ. V was clipped by 5 bases and J by 6 bases, with 14 bases between them. The CDR3 has 14 amino acids. CDR3 sequence (DNA): TGCGCCAGCAGTGTTGGGGCCGGGTCCGGGGAGCTGTTTTTT. Translation gives CASSVGAGSGELFF.

The rearrangement uses TRBV18 and TRBJ1-1, with no clear D. The CDR3 runs 12 residues. Deletions cut 3 bases from V and 5 bases from J, with 7 bases between. CDR1 and CDR2 from the germline V gene are KGHSH and LQKENI. The CDR3 DNA follows: TGTGCCAGCTCACCTTACCAGACTGAAGCTTTCTTT. Amino acid sequence: CASSPYQTEAFF.

The chain joins TRBV12-3 or TRBV12-4 to TRBJ1-6; 7 bases agree with TRBD1. Trimming at V came to 7 bases and at J to 8 bases, leaving 5 bases not matched to a gene. The CDR3 is 13 residues long. CDR3 bases: TGTGCCAGCACTTTGACAGGGTATTCACCCCTCCACTTT. This sequence encodes CASTLTGYSPLHF.

The rearrangement links TRBV11-2 to TRBJ2-3; 8 nucleotides line up with TRBD2. Germline V CDR1 and CDR2: SGHAT, FQNNGV. This CDR3 has 16 residues. V shed 6 bases, J shed 3 bases, and the junction held 11 bases outside the gene matches. CDR3 loop: CASRSITGGGTDTQYF. CDR3 DNA sequence: TGTGCCAGCAGGTCGATCACGGGAGGGGGGACAGATACGCAGTATTTT.

This sequence joins TRBV30 and TRBJ1-3; D may be TRBD1 (5 bases). The CDR3 is made up of 14 amino acids. CDR1 is GTSNPN, CDR2 SVGIG, per germline (reference sequence). With 5 bases removed from V and 5 bases from J, the gap between germline ends came to 16 bases. The CDR3 reads CAWGHAQQRNTIYF. CDR3 in DNA: TGTGCCTGGGGACACGCACAGCAACGAAACACCATATATTTT.

The J gene is TRBJ1-6, the V gene TRBV30, with 7 bases matching TRBD1. V lost 0 bases, J lost 8 bases, and 13 bases stayed unmatched. Germline assignment: CDR1 GTSNPN and CDR2 SVGIG (reference sequence). This CDR3 is built from 17 residues. CDR3 residues: CAWSVPTTGRSDSPLHF. DNA of the CDR3: TGTGCCTGGAGTGTACCCACGACAGGGAGGTCAGATTCACCCCTCCACTTT.

This clone was picked up one time. The rearrangement links TRBV29-1 to TRBJ1-1; D unclear. The CDR3 has 13 residues. Trimming stripped 3 bases from V and 1 base from J, with 9 bases between. Per the germline V gene, CDR1 is SQVTM and CDR2 is ANQGSEA. The CDR3 reads CSVEAGENTEAFF. CDR3 nucleotides: TGCAGCGTTGAGGCAGGTGAGAACACTGAAGCTTTCTTT.

As regards this clone: Here the CDR3 omits its conserved ending phenylalanine or tryptophan, so a read error is the likely source. No DNA is shown, since the ends of the CDR3 on it are uncertain; the CDR3 is the one TCRdb lists. This chain uses TRBV25-1 with TRBJ1-2; the table's TRBD1 call for D was not verified on the DNA. Germline CDR1 is MGHDK and CDR2 is SYGVNS. Both ends counted, the CDR3 spans 8 residues. The CDR3 loop is CASSEQGI.

V gene TRBV27 combines with J gene TRBJ1-1; D gene unclear. This CDR3 is 15 amino acids long. Germline CDR1 reads MNHEY; CDR2 reads SMNVEV (reference sequence). Trimming took off 3 bases at V and 7 bases at J, with 18 bases between the two ends. CDR3 loop: CASSFLTAGSSEAFF. The CDR3, as DNA: TGTGCCAGCAGTTTTCTAACGGCCGGGTCGAGTGAAGCTTTCTTT.

The gene calls are TRBV29-1 and TRBJ1-5; no clear D. Trimming took off 5 bases at V and 1 base at J, with 6 bases between the two ends. CDR1 and CDR2 (germline): SQVTM, ANQGSEA. The CDR3 loop spans 12 amino acids. DNA of the CDR3: TGCAGCGTTTCTGGCAGCAATCAGCCCCAGCATTTT. This sequence encodes CSVSGSNQPQHF.

The chain joins TRBV2 to TRBJ1-5; the D gene is possibly TRBD1 (5 bases). V shed 4 bases and J shed 3 bases, with 13 bases lying between them. Germline V lookup: CDR1 SNHLY, CDR2 FYNNEI. CDR3 length: 15 amino acids. DNA for the CDR3: TGTGCCAGCAGTGTAACAGGTTCCTCCAATCAGCCCCAGCATTTT. The encoded protein is CASSVTGSSNQPQHF.

CDR3 region: CASSSNDRGGRDSNEQFF. Here the CDR3 DNA reads TGTGCCAGCAGCTCCAATGACCGCGGGGGGCGGGATTCCAATGAGCAGTTCTTC. The chain uses TRBV7-9 and TRBJ2-1; TRBD2 aligns across 8 bases. Per germline, CDR1 SEHNR and CDR2 FQNEAQ (reference sequence). V lost 4 bases to trimming and J lost 6 bases; unmatched junction nucleotides: 17. The CDR3 loop spans 18 amino acids.

The chain carries TRBV9 and TRBJ1-1; TRBD1 agrees at 8 bases. Trimming took 4 bases from V and 4 from J; bases not matched to a gene: 6. The CDR3 spans 14 residues. Germline CDR1 is SGDLS and CDR2 is YYNGEE. The chain's CDR3 is CASSPRTGITEAFF. CDR3 DNA: TGTGCCAGCAGCCCCCGGACAGGGATCACTGAAGCTTTCTTT.